A selection of T cell receptor beta chains follows, all from one sample in a study of cytomegalovirus exposure and HLA in healthy donors. The table came from immunoSEQ multiplex PCR; TCRdb's copy has only in-frame clones and leaves some out. The sample includes tens of thousands of clones, around 81% seen only once; the top ten take around 1.9%. What was sequenced was PBMCs. These TCRs come from a young woman in good health and CMV-seronegative. CDR3s include the opening cysteine and the closing phenylalanine or tryptophan. A D gene is named only where the DNA matches it firmly. For some rows the clone size is stated as once, few or many, or as a class when expanded; others skip it.

CDR3 DNA,CDR3 protein,clone size,V gene,D gene,J gene
TGTGCCAGCAGTTTGCAGGGGGCCAACACTGAAGCTTTCTTT,CASSLQGANTEAFF,-,TRBV27,TRBD1,TRBJ1-1
TGTGCCAGCAGTTCCCGATTGAGCGGGAGGGTTCGCGATGAGTTCTTC,CASSSRLSGRVRDEFF,-,TRBV28,TRBD2,TRBJ2-1
TGTGCCAGCAGCCACCCTCAGGGGCGGCATCCCGGGGAGCTGTTTTTT,CASSHPQGRHPGELFF,-,TRBV7-9,-,TRBJ2-2
TGTGCCAGCAGCTTCAGGGGACCCAATCAGCCCCAGCATTTT,CASSFRGPNQPQHF,-,TRBV5-5,-,TRBJ1-5
TGTGCCAGCAGTTTTAGCTTCGGCCCAATCAAGACAGGGGCGCGGGATTCAGCTTTCTTT,CASSFSFGPIKTGARDSAFF,once,TRBV28,TRBD1,TRBJ1-1
TGTGCCAGCAGTTCCCTAAGTCCCGGGGAGCTGTTTTTT,CASSSLSPGELFF,-,TRBV6-5,-,TRBJ2-2
TGCGCCAGCAGCTTCGGAGGAACTGAAGCTTTCTTT,CASSFGGTEAFF,once,TRBV5-1,-,TRBJ1-1
TGTGCCAGCAGCCCCAGGGGGCCAGAGACCCAGTACTTC,CASSPRGPETQYF,few,TRBV7-9,TRBD1,TRBJ2-5
TGTGCCAGCAGCGCTAGCGGGAGGCCGTCGGATGAGCAGTTCTTC,CASSASGRPSDEQFF,-,TRBV9,TRBD2,TRBJ2-1
TGCAGTGCTAGACGGGACAATGAGCAGTTCTTC,CSARRDNEQFF,-,TRBV20-1,-,TRBJ2-1
TGTGCCAGCAGCTTAAACGGCGGGAGTACGTTCGGTGAGCAGTTCTTC,CASSLNGGSTFGEQFF,-,TRBV7-3,TRBD2,TRBJ2-1
TGTTCCAGCAGCTTAAGGGACTCCCAAGAGACCCAGTACTTC,CSSSLRDSQETQYF,-,TRBV7-9,-,TRBJ2-5
TGTGCCAGCAGTGAGACTCCGGGACAGGGTGTCTACGAGCAGTACTTC,CASSETPGQGVYEQYF,once,TRBV6-1,TRBD1,TRBJ2-7
TGTGCCTGGAGTGCCTTCAAGACTAGCGGGAGGGGTGCATCCTACGAGCAGTACTTC,CAWSAFKTSGRGASYEQYF,-,TRBV30,TRBD2,TRBJ2-7
TGTGCCAGGGGGCCAGGAGACAGGGAGGTCCACGAGCAGTACTTC,CARGPGDREVHEQYF,-,TRBV19,-,TRBJ2-7
TGCGCCAGCAGTGACGGGGGACTAGCCAAAAACATTCAGTACTTC,CASSDGGLAKNIQYF,-,TRBV4-1,-,TRBJ2-4
TGTGCCAGCAGCCCCCGCGTAATTCGACAGGGAGAATACGAGCAGTACTTC,CASSPRVIRQGEYEQYF,few,TRBV7-8,TRBD1,TRBJ2-7
TGTGCCAGCAGCGTTCCGACAATCGGGGAGCTGTTTTTT,CASSVPTIGELFF,few,TRBV9,-,TRBJ2-2
TGTGCCAGCAGTGAAGAGGGCAGGGGAGGGTATGAGCAGTACTTC,CASSEEGRGGYEQYF,-,TRBV6-1,-,TRBJ2-7
TGTGCTGGTGCCATAGAACGCGGCAAGCAGTACTTC,CAGAIERGKQYF,-,TRBV12-5,-,TRBJ2-7
TGTGCCAGCAGTGAAGCGCAGTCTCAGCCCCAGCATTTT,CASSEAQSQPQHF,once,TRBV2,-,TRBJ1-5
TGTGCCAGCGCAAGGACTTACTCCGACGAGCAGTACTTC,CASARTYSDEQYF,few,TRBV6-1,-,TRBJ2-7
TGTGCCAGCAGGACTAGCGGGAGTACGGGGCAGTTCTTC,CASRTSGSTGQFF,-,TRBV11-2,TRBD2,TRBJ2-1
TGTGCCAGCAGCGTATACCGGGACTCGAGCACCGGGGAGCTGTTTTTT,CASSVYRDSSTGELFF,-,TRBV9,-,TRBJ2-2
TGTGCCAGCAGTTACATGAGCGGGAGAAGTTCCAATGAGCAGTTCTTC,CASSYMSGRSSNEQFF,once,TRBV7-8,TRBD2,TRBJ2-1
TGTGCCAGTAGACAGGGTACAGTCGGTCGGACTCAAGAGACCCAGTACTTC,CASRQGTVGRTQETQYF,few,TRBV2,TRBD1,TRBJ2-5
TGTGCCACCAGCATCCCCAGCGGAGCGGGAGGCTACAATGAGCAGTTCTTC,CATSIPSGAGGYNEQFF,few,TRBV15,TRBD2,TRBJ2-1
TGTGCCAGCAGCAAAGGTATCCGAGAGGTCTCAGATACGCAGTATTTT,CASSKGIREVSDTQYF,-,TRBV7-9,-,TRBJ2-3
TGCGCCAGCAGCGGGGGGACAGGAAGTAACTATGGCTACACCTTC,CASSGGTGSNYGYTF,once,TRBV5-1,TRBD1,TRBJ1-2
TGTGCCAGCAGCCAAGACAGGTACAATGAGCAGTTCTTC,CASSQDRYNEQFF,-,TRBV28,-,TRBJ2-1
TGTGCCAGCAGTCTACAGGGTGGCACAGATACGCAGTATTTT,CASSLQGGTDTQYF,once,TRBV5-5,-,TRBJ2-3
TGTGCCAGCAGCTCGGGGCGGGGCCCTAACTATGGCTACACCTTC,CASSSGRGPNYGYTF,-,TRBV5-6,-,TRBJ1-2
TGTGCCGGATTTCGTTTTGGGGGAGGGGTTAGCAATGAGCAGTTCTTC,CAGFRFGGGVSNEQFF,-,TRBV5-6,TRBD2,TRBJ2-1